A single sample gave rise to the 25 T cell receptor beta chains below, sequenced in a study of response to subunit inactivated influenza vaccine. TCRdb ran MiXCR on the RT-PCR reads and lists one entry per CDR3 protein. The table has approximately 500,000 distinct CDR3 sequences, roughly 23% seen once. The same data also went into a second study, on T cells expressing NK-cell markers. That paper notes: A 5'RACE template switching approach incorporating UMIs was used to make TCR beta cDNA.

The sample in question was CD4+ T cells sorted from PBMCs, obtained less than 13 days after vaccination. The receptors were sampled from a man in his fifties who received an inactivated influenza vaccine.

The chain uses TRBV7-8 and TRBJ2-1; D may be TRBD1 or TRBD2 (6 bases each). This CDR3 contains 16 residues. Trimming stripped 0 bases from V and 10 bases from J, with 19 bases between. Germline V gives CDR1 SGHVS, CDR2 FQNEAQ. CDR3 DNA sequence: TGTGCCAGCAGCTTAGCGAGGGTCGGGGGCCACCGGGAGCAGTTCTTC. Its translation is CASSLARVGGHREQFF.

CDR3 DNA: TGTGCCAGCAGTTTCAGCGGGACACGCTATGGGAACGAGCAGTACTTC. Translated, it gives CASSFSGTRYGNEQYF. The J gene is TRBJ2-7, the V gene TRBV12-3 or TRBV12-4; D perhaps matches TRBD2 (7 bases). With 3 bases removed from V and 5 bases from J, the gap between germline ends came to 20 bases. The CDR3 length is 16 residues.

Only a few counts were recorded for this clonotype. The chain's CDR3 is CASSSGQIMNTEAFF. For the CDR3, the DNA is TGTGCCAGCAGCTCCGGACAGATCATGAACACTGAAGCTTTCTTT. The V and J genes are TRBV11-2 and TRBJ1-1; weak D call: TRBD1 (6 bases). CDR1 SGHAT and CDR2 FQNNGV come from the germline V gene. CDR3 size: 15 residues. Trimming took 4 bases from V and 0 from J, leaving 12 bases between them.

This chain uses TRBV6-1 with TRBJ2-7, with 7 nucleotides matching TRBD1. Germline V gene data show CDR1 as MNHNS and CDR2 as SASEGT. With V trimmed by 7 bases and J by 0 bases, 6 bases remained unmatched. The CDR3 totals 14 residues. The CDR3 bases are TGTGCCAGCACTGGGACAGCGCACTCCTACGAGCAGTACTTC. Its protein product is CASTGTAHSYEQYF.

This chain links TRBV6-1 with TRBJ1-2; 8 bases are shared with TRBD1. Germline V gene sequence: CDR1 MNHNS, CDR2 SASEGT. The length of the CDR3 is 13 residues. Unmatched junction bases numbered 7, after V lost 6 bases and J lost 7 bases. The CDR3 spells CASRTTTGGGYTF. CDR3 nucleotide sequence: TGTGCCAGCAGAACCACCACAGGGGGTGGCTACACCTTC.

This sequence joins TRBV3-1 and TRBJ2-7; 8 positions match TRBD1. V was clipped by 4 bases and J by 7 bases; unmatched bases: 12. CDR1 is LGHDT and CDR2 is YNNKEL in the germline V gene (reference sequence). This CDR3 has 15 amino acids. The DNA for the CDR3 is TGTGCCAGCAGCCCTCGACAGGGGAACTACGGAGAGCAGTACTTC. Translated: CASSPRQGNYGEQYF.

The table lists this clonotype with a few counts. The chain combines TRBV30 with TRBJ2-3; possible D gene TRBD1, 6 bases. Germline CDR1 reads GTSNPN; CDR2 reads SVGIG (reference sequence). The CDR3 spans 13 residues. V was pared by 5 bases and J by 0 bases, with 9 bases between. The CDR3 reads CAWGQGSTDTQYF. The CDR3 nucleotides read TGTGCCTGGGGTCAGGGGAGCACAGATACGCAGTATTTT.

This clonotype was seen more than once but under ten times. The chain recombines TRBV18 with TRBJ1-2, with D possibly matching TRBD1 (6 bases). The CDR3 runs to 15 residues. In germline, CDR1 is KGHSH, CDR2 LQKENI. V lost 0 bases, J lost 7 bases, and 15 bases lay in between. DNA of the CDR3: TGTGCCAGCTCACCACCGACAGAAACAGGGCTTGGCTACACCTTC. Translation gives CASSPPTETGLGYTF.

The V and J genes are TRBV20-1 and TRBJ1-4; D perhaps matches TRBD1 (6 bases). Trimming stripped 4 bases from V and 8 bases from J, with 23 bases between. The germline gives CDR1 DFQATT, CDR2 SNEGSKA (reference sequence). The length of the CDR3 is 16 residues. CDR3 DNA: TGCAGTGCTAAGGGGATACAGGGTTTATTTCGCGAAAAACTGTTTTTT. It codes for CSAKGIQGLFREKLFF.

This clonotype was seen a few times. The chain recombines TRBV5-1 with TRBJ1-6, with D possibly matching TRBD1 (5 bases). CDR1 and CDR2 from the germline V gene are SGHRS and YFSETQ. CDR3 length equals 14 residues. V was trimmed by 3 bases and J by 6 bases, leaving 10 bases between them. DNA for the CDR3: TGCGCCAGCAGCTGGACCGGGGGTAATTCACCCCTCCACTTT. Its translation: CASSWTGGNSPLHF. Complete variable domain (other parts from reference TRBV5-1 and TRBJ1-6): KAGVTQTPRYLIKTRGQQVTLSCSPISGHRSVSWYQQTPGQGLQFLFEYFSETQRNKGNFPGRFSGRQFSNSRSEMNVSTLELGDSALYLCASSWTGGNSPLHFGNGTRLTVT.

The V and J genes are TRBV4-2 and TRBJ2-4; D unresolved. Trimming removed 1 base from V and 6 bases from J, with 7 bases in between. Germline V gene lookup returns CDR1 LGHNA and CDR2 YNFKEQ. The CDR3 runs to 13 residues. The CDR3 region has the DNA TGTGCCAGCAGCCAAGGGCAGGCAAACATTCAGTACTTC. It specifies CASSQGQANIQYF.

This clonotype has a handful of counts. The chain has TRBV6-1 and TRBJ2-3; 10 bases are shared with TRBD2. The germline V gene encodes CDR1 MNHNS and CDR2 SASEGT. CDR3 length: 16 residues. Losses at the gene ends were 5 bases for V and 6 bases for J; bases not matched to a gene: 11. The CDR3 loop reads CASSRTSGTLRDTQYF. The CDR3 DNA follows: TGTGCCAGCAGTCGGACTAGCGGAACCCTTAGGGATACGCAGTATTTT.

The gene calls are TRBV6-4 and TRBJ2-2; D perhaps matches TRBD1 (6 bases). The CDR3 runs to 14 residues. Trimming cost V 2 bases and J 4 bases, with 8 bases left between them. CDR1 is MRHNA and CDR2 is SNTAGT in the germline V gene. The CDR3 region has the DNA TGTGCCAGCAGTGACCAGGGGAGCACCGGGGAGCTGTTTTTT. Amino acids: CASSDQGSTGELFF.

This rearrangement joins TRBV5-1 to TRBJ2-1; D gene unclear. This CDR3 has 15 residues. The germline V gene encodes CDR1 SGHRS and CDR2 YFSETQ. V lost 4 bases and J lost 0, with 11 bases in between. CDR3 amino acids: CASSKTTLSYNEQFF. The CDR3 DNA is TGCGCCAGCAGCAAGACCACCCTCTCCTACAATGAGCAGTTCTTC.

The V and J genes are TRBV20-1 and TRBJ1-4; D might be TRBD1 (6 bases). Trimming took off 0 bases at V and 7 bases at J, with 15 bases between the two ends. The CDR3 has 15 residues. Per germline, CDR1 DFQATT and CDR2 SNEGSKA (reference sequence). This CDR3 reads CSARDPAGAGEKLFF. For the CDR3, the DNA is TGCAGTGCTAGAGATCCGGCAGGGGCAGGTGAAAAACTGTTTTTT.

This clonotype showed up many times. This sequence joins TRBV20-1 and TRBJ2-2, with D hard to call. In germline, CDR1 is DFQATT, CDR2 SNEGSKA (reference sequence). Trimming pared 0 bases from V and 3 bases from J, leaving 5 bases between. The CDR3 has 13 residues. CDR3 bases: TGCAGTGCTAGAGATATCTACACCGGGGAGCTGTTTTTT. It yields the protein CSARDIYTGELFF.

This chain's CDR3 is CASSLAEGNSPLHF. In DNA form, the CDR3 reads TGCGCCAGCAGCTTGGCCGAGGGGAATTCACCCCTCCACTTT. The chain is built from TRBV5-1 and TRBJ1-6, with TRBD1 as a possible D gene (5 bases). CDR3 length equals 14 residues. The ends were cut back, 0 bases at V and 7 bases at J, with 8 bases in the middle. Germline values: CDR1 SGHRS, CDR2 YFSETQ. The whole variable domain, remainder taken from reference TRBV5-1 and TRBJ1-6, is KAGVTQTPRYLIKTRGQQVTLSCSPISGHRSVSWYQQTPGQGLQFLFEYFSETQRNKGNFPGRFSGRQFSNSRSEMNVSTLELGDSALYLCASSLAEGNSPLHFGNGTRLTVT.

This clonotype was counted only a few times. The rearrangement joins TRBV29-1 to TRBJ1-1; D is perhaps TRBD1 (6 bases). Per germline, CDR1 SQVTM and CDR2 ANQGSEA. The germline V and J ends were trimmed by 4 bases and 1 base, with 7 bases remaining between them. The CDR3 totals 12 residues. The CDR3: CSVGGANTEAFF. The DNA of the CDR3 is TGCAGCGTTGGGGGGGCGAACACTGAAGCTTTCTTT.

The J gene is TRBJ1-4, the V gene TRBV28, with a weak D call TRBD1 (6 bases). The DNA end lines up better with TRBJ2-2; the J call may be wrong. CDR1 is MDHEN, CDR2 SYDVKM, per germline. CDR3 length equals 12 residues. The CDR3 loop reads CASSSWDRELFF. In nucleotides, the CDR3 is TGTGCCAGCAGTTCTTGGGACAGGGAGCTGTTTTTT.

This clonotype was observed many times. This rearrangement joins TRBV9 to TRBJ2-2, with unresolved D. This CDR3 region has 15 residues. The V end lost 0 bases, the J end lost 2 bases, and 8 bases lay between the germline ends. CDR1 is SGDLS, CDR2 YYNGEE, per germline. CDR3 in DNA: TGTGCCAGCAGCGTAGACGGGCCCAACACCGGGGAGCTGTTTTTT. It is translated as CASSVDGPNTGELFF.

Here the CDR3 DNA reads TGTGCCAGCAGTGAACACGCTAGGGAACAAGAGACCCAGTACTTC. Translated: CASSEHAREQETQYF. This sequence joins TRBV2 and TRBJ2-5; D unclear. This CDR3 region has 15 residues. V was cut by 2 bases and J by 2 bases, with 12 bases left in between. Looked up from germline, CDR1 is SNHLY and CDR2 is FYNNEI.

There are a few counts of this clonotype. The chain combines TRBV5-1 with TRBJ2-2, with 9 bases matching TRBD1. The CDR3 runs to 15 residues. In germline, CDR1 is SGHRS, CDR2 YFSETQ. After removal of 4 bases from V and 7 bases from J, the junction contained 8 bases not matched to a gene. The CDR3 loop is CASSDDRGAIGELFF. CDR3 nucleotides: TGCGCCAGCAGCGACGACAGGGGGGCAATCGGGGAGCTGTTTTTT.

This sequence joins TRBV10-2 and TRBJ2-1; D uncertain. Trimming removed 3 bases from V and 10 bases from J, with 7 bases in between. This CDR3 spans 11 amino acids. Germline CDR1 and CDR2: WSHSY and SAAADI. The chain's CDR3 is CASSEYGEQFF. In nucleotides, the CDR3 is TGCGCCAGCAGTGAATACGGAGAGCAGTTCTTC.

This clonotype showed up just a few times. The CDR3 nucleotides read TGTGCCAGCAGTGACCGACCGTTTAAGAACACTGAAGCTTTCTTT. The encoded protein is CASSDRPFKNTEAFF. The chain has TRBV6-2 or TRBV6-3 and TRBJ1-1; no clear D. V dropped 5 bases and J dropped 1 base, with 14 bases sitting between them. The CDR3 spans 15 residues. Germline assignment: CDR1 MNHEY and CDR2 SVGEGT.

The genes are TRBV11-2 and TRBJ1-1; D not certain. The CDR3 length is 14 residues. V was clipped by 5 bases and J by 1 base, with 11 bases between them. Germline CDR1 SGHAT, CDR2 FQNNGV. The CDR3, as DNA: TGTGCCAGCAGCCGAGACGGAAGGAACACTGAAGCTTTCTTT. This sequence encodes CASSRDGRNTEAFF.